These T cell receptor beta chains were read from a single sample in a study of prognosis after radiotherapy for stage I lung cancer. Using its own MiXCR run on the multiplex PCR reads, TCRdb lists one record per CDR3 protein. Here the sample spans some 36,000 distinct CDR3 sequences, approximately 25% being singletons. Source: PBMCs, taken before or after stereotactic body radiation therapy (not recorded which). The receptors were sampled from a donor aged 50 or older with non-small cell lung cancer. The conserved cysteine and the conserved F or W are not part of the CDR3 here. Fields, in order: J gene, V gene, CDR3 protein.

J gene: TRBJ2-1; V gene: TRBV6-1; CDR3 protein: ASVLAGSYNEQF
J gene: TRBJ1-1; V gene: TRBV7-3; CDR3 protein: ASSSEARGEAF
J gene: TRBJ2-5; V gene: TRBV5-1; CDR3 protein: ASSFSGRAETQY
J gene: TRBJ1-5; V gene: TRBV19; CDR3 protein: ASTWVTDGESINQPQH
J gene: TRBJ2-7; V gene: TRBV5-1; CDR3 protein: ASSLEPSGRELNYEQY
J gene: TRBJ2-7; V gene: TRBV6-1; CDR3 protein: ASTSDSYEQY
J gene: TRBJ1-1; V gene: TRBV19; CDR3 protein: ASSQGTGDMNTEAF
J gene: TRBJ2-1; V gene: TRBV11-2; CDR3 protein: ASSPDRSYNEQF
J gene: TRBJ2-3; V gene: TRBV15; CDR3 protein: ATCQGAAGVLTDTQY
J gene: TRBJ2-2; V gene: TRBV10-3; CDR3 protein: AIRPPTGELF
J gene: TRBJ2-7; V gene: TRBV6-2/TRBV6-3; CDR3 protein: ASSYGTSGGSYYERY
J gene: TRBJ1-1; V gene: TRBV20-1; CDR3 protein: SARDSGRVNTEAF
J gene: TRBJ2-7; V gene: TRBV14; CDR3 protein: ASSQDPGAPQY
J gene: TRBJ1-4; V gene: TRBV27; CDR3 protein: ASSLRQAHEKLF
J gene: TRBJ2-7; V gene: TRBV7-9; CDR3 protein: ASSPRTGGEGSGGAAYEQY
J gene: TRBJ2-3; V gene: TRBV19; CDR3 protein: ASSPGASTDTQY
J gene: TRBJ2-2; V gene: TRBV11-2; CDR3 protein: ASSSYRASGELF
J gene: TRBJ2-5; V gene: TRBV5-1; CDR3 protein: ASSLGAGETQY
J gene: TRBJ1-3; V gene: TRBV6-1; CDR3 protein: ATSLTISGNTIY
J gene: TRBJ1-5; V gene: TRBV11-2; CDR3 protein: ASSSDNQPQH
J gene: TRBJ1-2; V gene: TRBV24-1; CDR3 protein: ATSDRTGSQSGGYT
J gene: TRBJ1-4; V gene: TRBV2; CDR3 protein: ASSATATNEKLF
J gene: TRBJ2-1; V gene: TRBV28; CDR3 protein: ASSSREQF
J gene: TRBJ2-3; V gene: TRBV20-1; CDR3 protein: SASDRETDTQY
J gene: TRBJ2-1; V gene: TRBV19; CDR3 protein: ASSLYRSFASNEQF
J gene: TRBJ2-5; V gene: TRBV4-1; CDR3 protein: ASSQSSGGLGETQY
J gene: TRBJ2-7; V gene: TRBV28; CDR3 protein: ATRDSVSYEQY
J gene: TRBJ1-5; V gene: TRBV5-6; CDR3 protein: ASSFSGNQPQH
J gene: TRBJ2-2; V gene: TRBV7-3; CDR3 protein: ASSLMGNAGELF